Below are 29 T cell receptor beta chains sequenced from a single sample in a study of spatial heterogeneity in lung cancer. Stated time point: sample taken at primary tumor resection. TCRdb used MiXCR to reprocess the 5' RACE reads, holding one entry per CDR3 protein. The sample carries just under 150 distinct CDR3 sequences, roughly a fifth recorded once. The input for sequencing was normal lung tissue next to the tumor, taken at surgery. These receptor sequences come from a male donor with early-stage non-small cell lung cancer.

This clonotype has a handful of counts. This beta chain represents an off-target read in a library built for alpha chains; its size is of limited meaning. This chain links TRBV27 with TRBJ2-5, with a weak D call TRBD1 (5 bases). The CDR3 has 14 amino acids. Trimming left V 10 bases short and J 5 bases short, with 20 bases between. Per the germline V gene, CDR1 is MNHEY and CDR2 is SMNVEV (reference sequence). The CDR3 DNA reads as TGTGCCACCTCCGTAGGCCAGGGCACTGAGACCCAGTACTTC. Protein: CATSVGQGTETQYF.

Details on this clonotype: Found in a library prepared for alpha chains, this beta chain is an off-target read, and its abundance has little meaning. The chain couples TRBV5-1 to TRBJ2-7, with 9 bases aligning to TRBD2. CDR3 length equals 15 residues. The germline V gene has CDR1 SGHRS and CDR2 YFSETQ. After removal of 0 bases from V and 0 bases from J, the junction contained 1 base not matched to a gene. The CDR3 here is CASSLVAGASYEQYF. The CDR3 region has the DNA TGCGCCAGCAGCTTGGTAGCGGGGGCCTCCTACGAGCAGTACTTC.

Concerning this clonotype itself: This beta chain is an off-target read within a library intended for alpha chains, so its frequency means little. J is TRBJ1-1 and V is TRBV2; D not certain. The germline CDR1 and CDR2 sequences are SNHLY and FYNNEI. Trimming stripped 5 bases from V and 4 bases from J, with 14 bases between. The CDR3 sequence is 14 residues long. CDR3 protein: CASSRGLASTEAFF. CDR3 DNA sequence: TGTGCCAGCAGTCGTGGACTGGCAAGCACTGAAGCTTTCTTT.

As to this clonotype: The library was built for alpha chains, so this beta chain is an off-target read and its size means little. This chain links TRBV12-3 or TRBV12-4 with TRBJ2-5, with D possibly TRBD1 on 5 matching bases. V lost 3 bases to trimming and J lost 5 bases, with 13 bases between them. The CDR3 sequence is 14 residues long. The chain's CDR3 is CASSFGQGGETQYF. DNA for the CDR3: TGTGCCAGCAGTTTCGGGCAGGGCGGTGAGACCCAGTACTTC.

This clonotype occurred a few times. Little can be read into the size of this beta chain, an off-target read in a library designed for alpha chains. V and J are TRBV6-2 or TRBV6-3 and TRBJ1-5; weak D call: TRBD1 (5 bases). V lost 2 bases, J lost 7 bases, and 12 bases lay in between. Germline CDR1 MNHEY, CDR2 SVGEGT. The CDR3 runs 14 residues. The CDR3, as DNA: TGTGCCAGCAGTTACGGGGGTTCACGGCAGCCCCAGCATTTT. Protein sequence: CASSYGGSRQPQHF.

By sample fraction, this clonotype is large. This beta chain is an off-target read within a library intended for alpha chains, so its frequency means little. This chain connects TRBV29-1 to TRBJ2-5; 8 nucleotides line up with TRBD1. V trimming: 6 bases; J trimming: 3 bases; junction bases outside the gene matches: 3. The CDR3 sequence is 12 residues long. Germline assignment: CDR1 SQVTM and CDR2 ANQGSEA. The CDR3 here is CSVLTGEETQYF. For the CDR3, the DNA is TGCAGCGTCCTGACAGGGGAAGAGACCCAGTACTTC.

Notes on this clonotype: Because the library targeted alpha chains, this beta chain is an off-target read whose size means little. The CDR3, as DNA: TGTGCCAGCATGCTAACAAACAGACTGTTCTTC. Translated, it gives CASMLTNRLFF. The chain joins TRBV2 to TRBJ2-1, with D uncertain. CDR1 SNHLY and CDR2 FYNNEI come from the germline V gene. The CDR3 loop spans 11 amino acids. Between the trimmed V and J ends, which lost 7 bases and 15 bases, there was a span of 16 bases.

This clonotype came up a few times. Little can be read into the size of this beta chain, an off-target read in a library designed for alpha chains. The chain links TRBV20-1 to TRBJ1-4, with D tentatively TRBD1 (5 bases). CDR1 is DFQATT and CDR2 is SNEGSKA in the germline V gene (reference sequence). The CDR3 has 12 amino acids. Between the trimmed V and J ends, which lost 0 bases and 14 bases, there was a span of 13 bases. CDR3 DNA: TGCAGTGCTAGAGATGGAGAGGGGAAGCTGTTTTTT. Translation: CSARDGEGKLFF.

Points on this clonotype: This beta chain is an unintended read in a library built for alpha chains; its size means little. The chain employs TRBV18 and TRBJ2-1; TRBD2 agrees at 8 bases. Trimming at V came to 0 bases and at J to 9 bases, leaving 4 bases not matched to a gene. Germline CDR1 is KGHSH and CDR2 is LQKENI. CDR3 length equals 14 residues. The CDR3 bases are TGTGCCAGCTCACCACCGGCGGGAGGTCCTGAGCAGTTCTTC. Protein: CASSPPAGGPEQFF.

Worth noting for this clonotype: Little can be read into the size of this beta chain, an off-target read in a library designed for alpha chains. This sequence joins TRBV23-1 and TRBJ1-6; 11 bases line up with TRBD1. TRBV23-1 carries the ORF label, with uncertain function. The ends lost 6 bases at V and 8 bases at J; junction bases unmatched: 3. This CDR3 contains 14 residues. The CDR3, as DNA: TGCGCCAGCAGCCCGGGACAGGGGGATTCACCCCTCCACTTT. This sequence encodes CASSPGQGDSPLHF.

In regard to this clonotype: This may arise from a read error, as a much more abundant clone is one base away. Since the library was made to target alpha chains, this beta chain is a stray read and its abundance is not meaningful. CDR3 sequence reads: CASKRARDYGHTF. CDR3 nucleotides: TGTGCCAGTAAAAGAGCCAGGGACTATGGCCACACCTTC. The V call is TRBV19, the J call TRBJ1-2; tentatively, D is TRBD1 (5 bases). The CDR3 consists of 13 residues. The germline V gene encodes CDR1 LNHDA and CDR2 SQIVND (reference sequence).

In regard to this clonotype: A read error is possible here, since a much larger clone lies one base away. In a library made to pick up alpha chains, this beta chain is a stray read with a size that means little. This chain links TRBV7-9 with TRBJ2-1, with 7 bases identical to TRBD1. The CDR3 consists of 14 residues. Trimming removed 5 bases from V and 4 bases from J; junction bases left unmatched: 5. Per germline, CDR1 SEHNR and CDR2 FQNEAQ (reference sequence). In DNA, the CDR3 is TGTGCCAGCAGCCCAGGGGACAGTTACAATGAGCAGTTCTTC. Its translation is CASSPGDSYNEQFF. The full variable domain, with the rest looked up from reference TRBV7-9 and TRBJ2-1, is DTGVSQNPRHKITKRGQNVTFRCDPISEHNRLYWYRQTLGQGPEFLTYFQNEAQLEKSRLLSDRFSAERPKGSFSTLEIQRTEQGDSAMYLCASSPGDSYNEQFFGPGTRLTVL.

Of note for this clonotype: Being one base from a much bigger clone, this may be a read error. Found in a library prepared for alpha chains, this beta chain is an off-target read, and its abundance has little meaning. The chain is built from TRBV10-3 and TRBJ2-3; perhaps TRBD2 as D (5 bases). Germline V lookup: CDR1 ENHRY, CDR2 SYGVKD. This CDR3 spans 13 amino acids. Written as DNA, the CDR3 is TGTGCCACCAGTAGTGTTAGCGCAGATACGCAGTATTTT. Amino acids: CATSSVSADTQYF.

To note about this clonotype: Sequence at one end of the junction differs from germline and may be a read error. This beta chain came through as a stray read in a library set up for alpha chains, and its size says little. V is TRBV19 and J is TRBJ2-1; D is perhaps TRBD1 or TRBD2 (5 bases each). This CDR3 has 15 residues. From germline, CDR1 is LNHDA and CDR2 SQIVND (reference sequence). CDR3 DNA: TGTGCAAGTAGGTCGTTGGGACGAGCCTACAATGAGCAGTTCTTC. Encoded protein: CASRSLGRAYNEQFF. The full variable domain, completed using reference TRBV19 and TRBJ2-1, is DGGITQSPKYLFRKEGQNVTLSCEQNLNHDAMYWYRQDPGQGLRLIYYSQIVNDFQKGDIAEGYSVSREKKESFPLTVTSAQKNPTAFYLCASRSLGRAYNEQFFGPGTRLTVL.

This clonotype occurred a few times. Since it is a stray read in a library aimed at alpha chains, this beta chain has a size that is not meaningful. The CDR3 DNA reads as TGTGCCAGCAGCTTCACGGGGAGCACTGAAGCTTTCTTT. Its protein is CASSFTGSTEAFF. This chain connects TRBV7-8 to TRBJ1-1; no clear D. V was cut by 3 bases and J by 4 bases, with 9 bases left in between. The CDR3 is 13 amino acids. Germline CDR1 and CDR2: SGHVS and FQNEAQ. The variable domain in full, completed from reference TRBV7-8 and TRBJ1-1, reads GAGVSQSPRYKVAKRGQDVALRCDPISGHVSLFWYQQALGQGPEFLTYFQNEAQLDKSGLPSDRFFAERPEGSVSTLKIQRTQQEDSAVYLCASSFTGSTEAFFGQGTRLTVV.

Note on this clonotype: For a library built for alpha chains, this beta chain is a stray read; little rests on its size. The genes are TRBV27 and TRBJ2-1; D call uncertain. CDR1 and CDR2 from the germline V gene are MNHEY and SMNVEV (reference sequence). This CDR3 is built from 13 residues. V was shortened by 3 bases and J by 9 bases, with 12 bases between the two germline ends. CDR3 region: CASSLAALGEQFF. The CDR3 region has the DNA TGTGCCAGCAGTTTGGCAGCCCTCGGTGAGCAGTTCTTC.

This clonotype was seen more than once but under ten times. In a library made to pick up alpha chains, this beta chain is a stray read with a size that means little. The chain uses TRBV7-9 and TRBJ1-2; no definite D call. The CDR3 totals 14 residues. V lost 2 bases and J lost 1, with 8 bases in between. Germline V CDR1 and CDR2: SEHNR, FQNEAQ (reference sequence). The CDR3 loop is CASSLMQNNYGYTF. CDR3 DNA: TGTGCCAGCAGCTTAATGCAGAATAACTATGGCTACACCTTC. Drawing the rest from reference TRBV7-9 and TRBJ1-2, the complete variable domain is DTGVSQNPRHKITKRGQNVTFRCDPISEHNRLYWYRQTLGQGPEFLTYFQNEAQLEKSRLLSDRFSAERPKGSFSTLEIQRTEQGDSAMYLCASSLMQNNYGYTFGSGTRLTVV.

This clonotype is large (0.1 to 1%). This beta chain turned up in a library designed for alpha chains; as an off-target read, its abundance says little. J is TRBJ2-1 and V is TRBV11-2, with a weak D call TRBD2 (5 bases). The CDR3 length is 13 residues. The V gene lost 5 bases and the J gene lost 7 bases, with 12 bases spanning the gap. The germline V gene encodes CDR1 SGHAT and CDR2 FQNNGV. This CDR3 reads CASSPRLRNEQFF. The CDR3 DNA is TGTGCCAGCAGCCCCCGACTACGGAATGAGCAGTTCTTC.

Judged by abundance, this clonotype is large. This beta chain represents an off-target read in a library built for alpha chains; its size is of limited meaning. The chain combines TRBV5-5 with TRBJ2-7; tentatively, D is TRBD1 (6 bases). Germline CDR1 SGHKS, CDR2 YYEKEE (reference sequence). The CDR3 consists of 12 residues. The ends were cut back, 4 bases at V and 3 bases at J, with 8 bases in the middle. The DNA of the CDR3 is TGTGCCAGCAGCATACAGGGCTACGAGCAGTACTTC. Protein sequence: CASSIQGYEQYF.

Regarding this clonotype: A library made for alpha chains picked up this beta chain off target, so its size means little. The rearrangement links TRBV6-2 or TRBV6-3 to TRBJ2-7; D is unclear. CDR1 is MNHEY, CDR2 SVGEGT, per germline. V lost 0 bases and J lost 1, with 4 bases in between. CDR3 length: 13 amino acids. The DNA for the CDR3 is TGTGCCAGCAGTTACTCTTGGTCCTACGAGCAGTACTTC. This sequence encodes CASSYSWSYEQYF.

This clonotype was counted only a few times. This beta chain is off target for a library built for alpha chains, so its abundance means little. This chain joins TRBV30 and TRBJ1-1; D is uncertain. The V end lost 2 bases, the J end lost 2 bases, and 6 bases lay between the germline ends. Germline lookup yields CDR1 GTSNPN and CDR2 SVGIG (reference sequence). This CDR3 is built from 12 residues. The CDR3 coding sequence is TGTGCCTGGAGTCACCCAAACACTGAAGCTTTCTTT. It specifies CAWSHPNTEAFF.

This clonotype is categorized as large. This beta chain is a stray sequence in a library constructed for alpha chains; its clone size is not meaningful. This chain links TRBV7-6 with TRBJ2-7; D ambiguous. CDR3 length: 13 residues. The germline gives CDR1 SGHVS, CDR2 FNYEAQ. Trimming cost V 5 bases and J 4 bases, with 12 bases left between them. CDR3 residues: CASSPGPNYEQYF. DNA of the CDR3: TGTGCCAGCAGCCCAGGACCTAATTACGAGCAGTACTTC. The full variable domain, completed using reference TRBV7-6 and TRBJ2-7, is GAGVSQSPRYKVTKRGQDVALRCDPISGHVSLYWYRQALGQGPEFLTYFNYEAQQDKSGLPNDRFSAERPEGSISTLTIQRTEQRDSAMYRCASSPGPNYEQYFGPGTRLTVT.

By share of the sample, this clonotype is hyperexpanded. The library was designed around alpha chains, so this beta chain is a stray read whose abundance carries little weight. The chain couples TRBV12-3 or TRBV12-4 to TRBJ2-7; D gene uncertain. V was pared by 3 bases and J by 7 bases, with 4 bases between. The CDR3 sequence is 10 residues long. The DNA of the CDR3 is TGTGCCAGCAGTTTCGGTGAGCAGTACTTC. Its protein is CASSFGEQYF.

As regards this clonotype: This beta chain slipped into a library made for alpha chains as a stray read, so its size is not meaningful. The chain employs TRBV2 and TRBJ1-5, with no clear D. The CDR3 has 14 residues. CDR1 and CDR2 (germline): SNHLY, FYNNEI. V lost 1 base, J lost 9 bases, and 13 bases lay in between. CDR3 residues: CASSEENRSWPQHF. The CDR3 bases are TGTGCCAGCAGTGAAGAAAACCGGAGTTGGCCCCAGCATTTT.

This clonotype is labeled as hyperexpanded. The library was prepared for alpha chains; this beta chain is a stray read, so its frequency means little. The CDR3 protein is CASSGGEVTVEEYF. DNA for the CDR3: TGTGCCAGCAGCGGGGGGGAGGTAACGGTGGAGGAGTACTTC. This chain links TRBV5-6 with TRBJ2-7; 7 nucleotides align to TRBD2. With V trimmed by 4 bases and J by 11 bases, 15 bases remained unmatched. This CDR3 contains 14 residues. CDR1 is SGHDT and CDR2 is YYEEEE in the germline V gene. The whole variable domain, filled in from reference TRBV5-6 and TRBJ2-7, reads DAGVTQSPTHLIKTRGQQVTLRCSPKSGHDTVSWYQQALGQGPQFIFQYYEEEERQRGNFPDRFSGHQFPNYSSELNVNALLLGDSALYLCASSGGEVTVEEYFGPGTRLTVT.

Note on this clonotype: Found in a library prepared for alpha chains, this beta chain is an off-target read, and its abundance has little meaning. This rearrangement joins TRBV6-6 to TRBJ2-5; no reliable D call. V lost 0 bases and J 5 bases, leaving 4 bases between the germline ends. The CDR3 totals 12 residues. Germline CDR1 and CDR2: MNHNY and SVGAGI (reference sequence). CDR3 protein: CASSYSDETQYF. Written as DNA, the CDR3 is TGTGCCAGCAGTTACTCTGACGAGACCCAGTACTTC.

This clonotype was seen only once. This beta chain is a stray read from a library made for alpha chains; its abundance is not meaningful. The gene calls are TRBV20-1 and TRBJ2-3; D unclear. There are 13 residues in the CDR3. Germline V gene sequence: CDR1 DFQATT, CDR2 SNEGSKA (reference sequence). Trimming pared 1 base from V and 2 bases from J, leaving 7 bases between. CDR3 nucleotide sequence: TGCAGTGCTAGAGCAGTGCCCACAGATACGCAGTATTTT. It translates to CSARAVPTDTQYF.

This clonotype was seen a few times. This beta chain is an unintended read in a library built for alpha chains; its size means little. The chain carries TRBV9 and TRBJ2-7; D not certain. The germline V gene encodes CDR1 SGDLS and CDR2 YYNGEE. This CDR3 comprises 14 residues. V lost 4 bases to trimming and J lost 0 bases, with 11 bases between them. CDR3 protein: CASSLRANSYEQYF. The CDR3 DNA reads TGTGCCAGCAGCCTACGAGCAAACTCCTACGAGCAGTACTTC.

Within the sample, this clonotype is large. Because the library targeted alpha chains, this beta chain is an off-target read whose size means little. The V and J genes are TRBV3-1 and TRBJ2-1; D might be TRBD2 (6 bases). Germline loops: CDR1 LGHDT, CDR2 YNNKEL (reference sequence). V lost 3 bases and J lost 10, with 10 bases in between. CDR3 size: 12 residues. The CDR3 loop reads CASSHETREQFF. The CDR3 nucleotides are TGTGCCAGCAGCCACGAGACTAGGGAGCAGTTCTTC.